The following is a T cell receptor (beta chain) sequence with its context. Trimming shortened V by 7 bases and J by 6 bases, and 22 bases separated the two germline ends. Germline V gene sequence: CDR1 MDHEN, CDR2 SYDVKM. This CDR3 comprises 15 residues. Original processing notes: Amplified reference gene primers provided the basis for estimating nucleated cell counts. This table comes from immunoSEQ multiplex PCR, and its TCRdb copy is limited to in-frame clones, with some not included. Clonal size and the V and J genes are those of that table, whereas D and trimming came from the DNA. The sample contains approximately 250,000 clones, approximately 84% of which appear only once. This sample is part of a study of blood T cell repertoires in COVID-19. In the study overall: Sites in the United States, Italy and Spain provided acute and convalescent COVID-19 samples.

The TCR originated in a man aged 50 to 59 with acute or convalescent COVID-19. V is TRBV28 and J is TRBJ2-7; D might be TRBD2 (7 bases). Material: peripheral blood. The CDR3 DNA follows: TGTGCCAGCACCCTACCTGGTGGGAGGGGGAGCGAGCAGTACTTC. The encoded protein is CASTLPGGRGSEQYF.